This T cell receptor (beta chain) stems from a study of T-cell reconstitution after alpha-beta-depleted transplantation in children. For TCRbeta, the library was prepared with unique molecular identifiers. TCRdb called the PCR reads again in MiXCR, with one record for every CDR3 protein. The sample has about 440,000 distinct CDR3 sequences; over 40% are singletons. Unmatched junction bases numbered 1, after V lost 1 base and J lost 3 bases. Germline V gene sequence: CDR1 SGHRS, CDR2 YFSETQ. This CDR3 comprises 13 residues. The rearrangement links TRBV5-1 to TRBJ2-7, with TRBD1 matching over 7 bases. The sequence derives from a girl aged 2-15 years with aplastic anemia, due to receive a stem cell transplant. Sample: PBMCs, taken before TCRalphabeta/CD19-depleted stem cell transplant. The CDR3 DNA reads TGCGCCAGCAGCTTGCAGGGGGACTACGAGCAGTACTTC. It specifies CASSLQGDYEQYF.